This T cell receptor (beta chain) stems from a study of OX40 agonist ivuxolimab in advanced cancers. Study-wide context: Ivuxolimab was an agonistic, fully human IgG2 monoclonal antibody directed against OX40 (CD134), a costimulatory receptor. Intravenous ivuxolimab was administered to patients every 2 weeks at six dose levels: 0.01, 0.1, 0.3, 1.5, 3 and 10 mg/kg. Of the approximately 54 patients in dose escalation, about 20 had hepatocellular carcinoma, around 15 had melanoma, 9 had renal cell carcinoma and 9 had head and neck cancer. In the dose-escalation cohort, 82.7% of patients were male, and the mean age was approximately 60 years, with a range of about 20 to 79. Patients were allowed to have had prior anti-PD-1, anti-PD-L1 or anti-CTLA-4 therapy, and around 40% of the dose-escalation patients had previously received checkpoint inhibitors. Partial responses occurred in three dose-escalation patients, of whom one had hepatocellular carcinoma and two had cutaneous melanoma. Peripheral TCRbeta sequencing was intended to test whether TCR sequence diversity was altered and clonal T-cell expansion was caused by ivuxolimab. The paper describes the monotherapy dose-escalation part (N of about 52 patients) of the phase I trial of ivuxolimab.

V and J are trimmed by 1 base and 6 bases, and the gene matches miss 5 bases of the junction. The CDR3 measures 14 amino acids from cysteine to phenylalanine. Just CDR3 DNA is preserved here, 42 bases in frame from base 1. The germline V gene supplies CDR1 LGHNA and CDR2 YSLEER. To sequence the TCRbeta CDR3 region, genomic DNA was isolated from the sorted cells. The immunoSEQ Assay was used to sequence the TCRbeta CDR3 regions. TCRdb took this table from immuneACCESS and kept in-frame rearrangements with V and J called. Such tables lack part of the clones; where checked against another copy, unresolved V genes explain under half of the gap, and the rest is unexplained. The table for this sample lists about 83,000 clones; more than 80% of them were counted only once. The ten largest make up 8.4% of the sample. Patients with a history of autoimmune disease or receiving systemic immunosuppression were excluded from the trial. Peripheral blood for TCR sequencing was drawn from every dose cohort at baseline, at cycle 4 day 1 and at cycle 7 day 1. Samples came from an open-label, multicenter, first-in-human phase I dose-escalation trial of ivuxolimab. Adults with locally advanced or metastatic head and neck squamous cell, hepatocellular, melanoma or renal cell carcinoma were enrolled in the trial. Before TCR sequencing, CD4+ T cells and CD8+ T cells were sorted from peripheral blood as separate populations.

For this clone: Its antigen is still unknown. No per-base quality is available; no much larger clone lies one base away.

Overall study outcomes, separate from this receptor: After ivuxolimab, CD8+ T cells had more expanded clones than CD4+ T cells on average. Low levels of normalized T-cell clonal expansion were also seen in some nonresponding patients. Partial responders in the 0.1-3.0 mg/kg groups had among the lowest normalized peripheral clonal expansion, especially among CD8+ T cells. The antigen specificity of the peripheral T cells that underwent clonal expansion was not determined. At doses of 0.1 to 3.0 mg/kg, clonal expansion of both CD4+ and CD8+ T cells in blood was seen between baseline and week 6.

The clonotype was recovered from an adult with an advanced solid tumor such as melanoma, head and neck, liver or kidney cancer. The sample in question was CD4+ or CD8+ T cells sorted from blood, obtained in a trial of the OX40 agonist ivuxolimab. Here the chain combines TRBV4-3 and TRBJ1-2, with 7 middle bases fitting TRBD1. Read as DNA, the sequence is TGCGCCAGCAGCCAAGCCTTACAGGGGCATGGCTACACCTTC. It translates to CASSQALQGHGYTF.